This TCR beta chain was captured by sequencing in a study of cytomegalovirus exposure and HLA in healthy donors. Vbeta (60) and Jbeta (13) primers were used in the PCR. This table comes from immunoSEQ multiplex PCR, and its TCRdb copy is limited to in-frame clones, with some not included. The table includes about 160,000 clones, roughly 84% detected once. The CDR3 loop spans 14 amino acids. Germline V lookup: CDR1 WSHSY, CDR2 SAAADI. V gave up 3 bases and J gave up 3 bases, with 12 bases separating them. This clonotype was sampled from a boy aged 2 to 10 in good health and CMV-seronegative. The sequenced material came from PBMCs. The chain carries TRBV10-2 and TRBJ2-7; possible D gene TRBD2, 6 bases. CDR3 sequence reads: CASSDVGSGYEQYF. The CDR3 nucleotides are TGCGCCAGCAGTGACGTCGGGAGTGGCTACGAGCAGTACTTC.